Shown below are 24 T cell receptor beta chains from a single sample sequenced in a study of T cell responses to AZD1222 COVID-19 vaccine. Assay: immunoSEQ multiplex PCR; the TCRdb copy retains only in-frame clones and omits some. The data contain approximately 150,000 clones, just under 95% of them singletons. The sequencing here drew on peripheral blood, taken on day 0 of AZD1222 vaccination. The receptors derive from an adult in good health.

The chain uses TRBV30 and TRBJ1-2; D is undetermined. The CDR3 totals 13 residues. The germline V gene encodes CDR1 GTSNPN and CDR2 SVGIG (reference sequence). The V gene lost 3 bases and the J gene lost 2 bases, with 10 bases spanning the gap. The CDR3 nucleotides are TGTGCCTGGAGATGGTCCGGGAACTATGGCTACACCTTC. Encoded protein: CAWRWSGNYGYTF.

The chain uses TRBV19 and TRBJ2-7; no clear D. The CDR3 contains 13 residues. The V gene's germline CDR1 is LNHDA and CDR2 SQIVND (reference sequence). Trimming took off 4 bases at V and 3 bases at J, with 10 bases between the two ends. The CDR3 DNA is TGTGCCAGTAGTACGGCCCCCGGCTACGAGCAGTACTTC. It yields the protein CASSTAPGYEQYF.

The chain is built from TRBV2 and TRBJ2-3, with 10 bases matching TRBD1. The CDR3 has 17 amino acids. Germline CDR1 SNHLY, CDR2 FYNNEI. V lost 0 bases, J lost 0 bases, and 3 bases stayed unmatched. The CDR3 is CASSEAGTGASTDTQYF. DNA for the CDR3: TGTGCCAGCAGTGAAGCGGGGACAGGGGCAAGCACAGATACGCAGTATTTT. Based on the CDR3 plus reference TRBV2 and TRBJ2-3, the full variable domain is EPEVTQTPSHQVTQMGQEVILRCVPISNHLYFYWYRQILGQKVEFLVSFYNNEISEKSEIFDDQFSVERPDGSNFTLKIRSTKLEDSAMYFCASSEAGTGASTDTQYFGPGTRLTVL.

The chain has TRBV3-1 (or the pseudogene TRBV3-2) and TRBJ2-3, with 10 bases matching TRBD2. Germline CDR1 and CDR2: LGHDT and YNNKEL (reference sequence). Germline trimming cut 0 bases from V and 3 bases from J; bases unmatched to any gene: 6. CDR3 length equals 17 residues. The CDR3 coding sequence is TGTGCCAGCAGCCAAGATATCCCTAGCGGGGGAACAGATACGCAGTATTTT. It yields the protein CASSQDIPSGGTDTQYF.

The chain recombines TRBV7-2 with TRBJ2-1, with TRBD2 identical over 9 bases. This CDR3 region has 15 residues. J gave up 7 bases and V 1 base, and 5 bases lay outside the gene matches. Germline V gene sequence: CDR1 SGHTA, CDR2 FQGNSA. CDR3 bases: TGTGCCAGCAGCTTAGGCGGGGGGGCCGGGAATGAGCAGTTCTTC. It codes for CASSLGGGAGNEQFF.

The chain has TRBV5-1 and TRBJ1-1; 7 bases align to TRBD1. V was pared by 5 bases and J by 0 bases, with 10 bases of the junction left unmatched. The CDR3 spans 16 residues. Germline CDR1 and CDR2: SGHRS and YFSETQ. CDR3 amino acids: CASSRTGDRMNTEAFF. CDR3 bases: TGCGCCAGCAGTCGGACAGGTGACCGGATGAACACTGAAGCTTTCTTT.

The chain carries TRBV4-3 and TRBJ1-1; 9 bases agree with TRBD1. The ends lost 4 bases at V and 4 bases at J; junction bases unmatched: 1. Germline CDR1 and CDR2: LGHNA and YSLEER. This CDR3 contains 13 residues. The CDR3 bases are TGCGCCAGCAGCCCGGGACAGGGCACTGAAGCTTTCTTT. It is translated as CASSPGQGTEAFF.

This chain joins TRBV27 and TRBJ1-2; no definite D call. V dropped 6 bases and J dropped 0 bases, with 17 bases sitting between them. The CDR3 spans 16 residues. Germline values: CDR1 MNHEY, CDR2 SMNVEV (reference sequence). The CDR3 coding sequence is TGTGCCAGCAGCCCTCCGAAGCCCCTAGCTAACTATGGCTACACCTTC. Protein sequence: CASSPPKPLANYGYTF.

The chain is built from TRBV15 and TRBJ1-2; the D is unclear. The V end lost 5 bases, the J end lost 8 bases, and 15 bases lay between the germline ends. The CDR3 is made up of 13 amino acids. Germline V gene lookup returns CDR1 LNHNV and CDR2 YYDKDF (reference sequence). CDR3 loop: CATSRTDRRGYTF. The CDR3 DNA is TGTGCCACCAGCCGCACTGACCGAAGGGGCTACACCTTC.

This clone was observed a handful of times. The chain combines TRBV19 with TRBJ2-6, with 12 bases fitting TRBD2. The V gene's germline CDR1 is LNHDA and CDR2 SQIVND (reference sequence). The CDR3 has 18 residues. V was clipped by 4 bases and J by 4 bases; unmatched bases: 8. In DNA, the CDR3 is TGTGCCAGTAGTACTAACCTAGCGGGAGGGTACGGGGCCAACGTCCTGACTTTC. Protein: CASSTNLAGGYGANVLTF.

The rearrangement joins TRBV19 to TRBJ2-1, with 10 positions matching TRBD2. The germline CDR1 and CDR2 sequences are LNHDA and SQIVND (reference sequence). Unmatched junction bases numbered 10, after V lost 5 bases and J lost 9 bases. The CDR3 is 15 residues long. The CDR3 is CASSPPGLAGVEQFF. CDR3 DNA: TGTGCCAGTAGTCCCCCCGGGCTAGCGGGAGTTGAGCAGTTCTTC.

This clone appeared once. The CDR3 loop reads CASSHPREQYF. The DNA of the CDR3 is TGTGCCAGCAGCCACCCCCGCGAGCAGTACTTC. The rearrangement uses TRBV5-8 and TRBJ2-7; D gene unclear. Looked up from germline, CDR1 is SGHTS and CDR2 is YDEGEE. V was shortened by 4 bases and J by 6 bases, with 8 bases between the two germline ends. This CDR3 region has 11 residues.

The chain links TRBV29-1 to TRBJ1-2; possible D gene TRBD1, 5 bases. This CDR3 comprises 13 residues. V was cut by 3 bases and J by 4 bases, with 12 bases left in between. CDR1 is SQVTM and CDR2 is ANQGSEA in the germline V gene. The CDR3, as DNA: TGCAGCGTTGACGAAGGGGCCTTCTATGGCTACACCTTC. This sequence encodes CSVDEGAFYGYTF.

This chain connects TRBV19 to TRBJ1-2; D gene ambiguous. This CDR3 has 15 amino acids. Germline assignment: CDR1 LNHDA and CDR2 SQIVND (reference sequence). Deletions cut 8 bases from V and 0 bases from J, with 16 bases between. The CDR3 region has the DNA TGTGCCAGTTCATACTCGACGGAGTCTAACTATGGCTACACCTTC. It is translated as CASSYSTESNYGYTF.

This clone was observed a single time. The J gene is TRBJ2-1, the V gene TRBV5-1; D unclear. Germline V gives CDR1 SGHRS, CDR2 YFSETQ. Trimming cost V 0 bases and J 0 bases, with 4 bases left between them. CDR3 length: 14 amino acids. The CDR3 nucleotides are TGCGCCAGCAGCTTGGAACCCTCCTACAATGAGCAGTTCTTC. Translated, it gives CASSLEPSYNEQFF.

This chain links TRBV30 with TRBJ2-1; D is uncertain. This CDR3 has 12 residues. Trimming pared 0 bases from V and 8 bases from J, leaving 8 bases between. Germline V gene sequence: CDR1 GTSNPN, CDR2 SVGIG (reference sequence). The CDR3 loop is CAWSVVVHEQFF. CDR3 sequence (DNA): TGTGCCTGGAGTGTGGTAGTCCATGAGCAGTTCTTC.

CDR3 protein: CSVALRVDGPGEAFF. The CDR3 coding sequence is TGCAGCGTTGCATTGAGAGTGGACGGACCCGGTGAAGCTTTCTTT. V is TRBV29-1 and J is TRBJ1-1; no clear D gene. This CDR3 region has 15 residues. CDR1 is SQVTM, CDR2 ANQGSEA, per germline. V was clipped by 4 bases and J by 7 bases, with 22 bases between them.

The chain is built from TRBV27 and TRBJ1-2; the D gene is possibly TRBD1 (6 bases). CDR1 and CDR2 from the germline V gene are MNHEY and SMNVEV (reference sequence). The CDR3 spans 15 residues. V lost 3 bases to trimming and J lost 8 bases, with 19 bases between them. CDR3 loop: CASSLSRRGSTGYTF. CDR3 coding DNA: TGTGCCAGCAGTTTGAGTCGCAGGGGTTCCACGGGCTACACCTTC.

The J gene is TRBJ2-1, the V gene TRBV3-1 (or the pseudogene TRBV3-2); a possible D gene is TRBD2 (6 bases). CDR1 and CDR2 from the germline V gene are LGHDT and YNNKEL (reference sequence). V gave up 6 bases and J gave up 4 bases, with 13 bases separating them. This CDR3 comprises 14 residues. CDR3 residues: CASSPPGLYNEQFF. As DNA, the CDR3 is TGTGCCAGCAGTCCTCCGGGACTTTACAATGAGCAGTTCTTC.

The chain recombines TRBV24-1 with TRBJ1-2; TRBD1 might be the D (5 bases). The ends were cut back, 9 bases at V and 7 bases at J, with 20 bases in the middle. The length of the CDR3 is 14 residues. Per germline, CDR1 KGHDR and CDR2 SFDVKD. The CDR3: CATEDDSGQGGYTF. The CDR3 bases are TGTGCCACCGAGGACGACAGCGGGCAGGGTGGCTACACCTTC.

The chain uses TRBV21-1 and TRBJ2-1; no check of the table's D call, TRBD2, against the DNA was made. TRBV21-1 is a documented pseudogene. The CDR3 runs to 14 residues. In nucleotides, the CDR3 is TGTGCCAGCAGGAAGCGGGAGGGCCCGGATGAGCAGTTCTTC. Amino acids: CASRKREGPDEQFF.

The chain carries TRBV7-2 and TRBJ1-1; D is undetermined. Trimming took off 0 bases at V and 0 bases at J, with 5 bases between the two ends. Germline V gene lookup returns CDR1 SGHTA and CDR2 FQGNSA. This CDR3 is built from 14 residues. The CDR3: CASSLAIVNTEAFF. The DNA of the CDR3 is TGTGCCAGCAGCTTAGCGATTGTGAACACTGAAGCTTTCTTT.

This clone appeared a single time. The V gene is TRBV5-1, the J gene TRBJ2-5, with 8 bases lining up with TRBD1. V shed 4 bases and J 4 bases; nucleotides not matched to a gene: 6. The germline CDR1 and CDR2 sequences are SGHRS and YFSETQ. The CDR3 runs to 14 residues. The CDR3 spells CASSGSGQGETQYF. CDR3 nucleotides: TGCGCCAGCAGCGGGAGTGGACAGGGAGAGACCCAGTACTTC.

The rearrangement links TRBV10-3 to TRBJ1-5; 8 positions agree with TRBD1. This CDR3 is built from 14 residues. The junction had 7 bases not matched to a gene; V was cut back by 5 bases and J by 7 bases. Germline V gene data show CDR1 as ENHRY and CDR2 as SYGVKD. CDR3 sequence: CAISPGTGGQPQHF. The CDR3 DNA reads TGTGCCATCAGTCCCGGGACAGGAGGGCAGCCCCAGCATTTT.